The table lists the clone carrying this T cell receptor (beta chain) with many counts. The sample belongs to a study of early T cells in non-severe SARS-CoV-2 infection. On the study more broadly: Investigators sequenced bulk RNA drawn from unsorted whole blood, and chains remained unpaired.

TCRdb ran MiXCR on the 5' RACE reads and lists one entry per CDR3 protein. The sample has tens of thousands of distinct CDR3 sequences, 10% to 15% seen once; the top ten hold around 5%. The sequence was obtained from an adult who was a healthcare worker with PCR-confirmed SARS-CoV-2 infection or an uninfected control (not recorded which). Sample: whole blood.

The CDR3 DNA follows: TGCGCCAGCAGTGAGTCAGGGCCTAGCGGTGCACAAGAGACCCAGTACTTC. Translation gives CASSESGPSGAQETQYF. This chain uses TRBV10-1 with TRBJ2-5; the match to TRBD2 covers 7 bases. V shed 0 bases and J 2 bases; nucleotides not matched to a gene: 9. CDR3 length equals 17 residues. Germline values: CDR1 WNHNN, CDR2 SYGVQD (reference sequence).